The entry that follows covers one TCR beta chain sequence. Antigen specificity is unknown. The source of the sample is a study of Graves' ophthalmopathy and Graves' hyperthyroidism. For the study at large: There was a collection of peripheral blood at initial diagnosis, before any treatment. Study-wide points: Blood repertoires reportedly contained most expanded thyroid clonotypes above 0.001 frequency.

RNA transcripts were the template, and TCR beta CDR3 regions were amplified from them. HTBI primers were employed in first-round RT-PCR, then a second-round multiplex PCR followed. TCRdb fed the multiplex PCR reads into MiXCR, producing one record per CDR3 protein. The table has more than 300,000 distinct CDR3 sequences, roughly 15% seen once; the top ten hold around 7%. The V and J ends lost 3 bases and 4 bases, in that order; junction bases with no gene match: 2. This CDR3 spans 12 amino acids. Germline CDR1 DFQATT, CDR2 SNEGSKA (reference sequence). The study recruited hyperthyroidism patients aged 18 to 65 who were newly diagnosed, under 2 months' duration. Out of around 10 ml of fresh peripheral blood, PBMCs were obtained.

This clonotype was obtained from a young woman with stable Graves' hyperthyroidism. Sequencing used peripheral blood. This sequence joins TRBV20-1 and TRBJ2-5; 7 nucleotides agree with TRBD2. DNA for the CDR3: TGCAGTGCTAGGGGGGGGAGAGAGACCCAGTACTTC. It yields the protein CSARGGRETQYF.